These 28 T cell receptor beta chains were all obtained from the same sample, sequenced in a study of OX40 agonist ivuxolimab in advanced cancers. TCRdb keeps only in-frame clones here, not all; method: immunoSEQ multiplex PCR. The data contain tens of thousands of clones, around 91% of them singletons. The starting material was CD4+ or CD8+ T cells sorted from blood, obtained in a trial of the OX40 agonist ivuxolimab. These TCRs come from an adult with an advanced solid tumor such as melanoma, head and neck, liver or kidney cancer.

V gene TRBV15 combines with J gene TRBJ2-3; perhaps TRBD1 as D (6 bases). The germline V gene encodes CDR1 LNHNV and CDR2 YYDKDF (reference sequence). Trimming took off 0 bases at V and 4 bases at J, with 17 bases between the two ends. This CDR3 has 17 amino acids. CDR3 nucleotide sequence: TGTGCCACCAGCAGAGAGATAGGGACACCCGGGGCAGATACGCAGTATTTT. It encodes CATSREIGTPGADTQYF.

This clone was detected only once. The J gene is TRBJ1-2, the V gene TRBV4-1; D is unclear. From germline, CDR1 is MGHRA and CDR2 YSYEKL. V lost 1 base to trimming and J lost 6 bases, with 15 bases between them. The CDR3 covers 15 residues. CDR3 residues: CASSQVVSRFNGYTF. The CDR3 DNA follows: TGCGCCAGCAGCCAAGTAGTCTCGCGTTTCAATGGCTACACCTTC.

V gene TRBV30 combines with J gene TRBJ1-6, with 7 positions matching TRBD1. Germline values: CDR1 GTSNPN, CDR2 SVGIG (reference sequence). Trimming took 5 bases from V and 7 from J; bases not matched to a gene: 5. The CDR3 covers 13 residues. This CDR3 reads CAWEGQPNSPLHF. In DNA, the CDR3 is TGTGCCTGGGAGGGACAGCCAAATTCACCCCTCCACTTT.

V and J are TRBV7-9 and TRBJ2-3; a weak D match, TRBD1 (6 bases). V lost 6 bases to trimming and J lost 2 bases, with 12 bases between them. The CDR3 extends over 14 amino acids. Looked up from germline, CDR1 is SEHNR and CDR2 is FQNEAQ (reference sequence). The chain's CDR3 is CASRKGELTDTQYF. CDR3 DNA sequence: TGTGCCAGCAGAAAGGGGGAACTCACAGATACGCAGTATTTT.

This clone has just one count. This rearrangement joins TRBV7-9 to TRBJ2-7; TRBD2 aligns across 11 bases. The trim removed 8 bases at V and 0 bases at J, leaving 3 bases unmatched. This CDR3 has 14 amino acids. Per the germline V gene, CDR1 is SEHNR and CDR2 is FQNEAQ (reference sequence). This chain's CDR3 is CASVTSGTSYEQYF. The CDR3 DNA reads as TGTGCCAGCGTGACTAGCGGGACCTCCTACGAGCAGTACTTC.

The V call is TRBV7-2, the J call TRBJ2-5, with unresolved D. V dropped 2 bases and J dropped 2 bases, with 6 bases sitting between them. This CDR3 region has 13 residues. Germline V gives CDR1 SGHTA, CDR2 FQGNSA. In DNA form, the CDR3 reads TGTGCCAGCAGCTTAAGCCCGCAAGAGACCCAGTACTTC. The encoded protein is CASSLSPQETQYF.

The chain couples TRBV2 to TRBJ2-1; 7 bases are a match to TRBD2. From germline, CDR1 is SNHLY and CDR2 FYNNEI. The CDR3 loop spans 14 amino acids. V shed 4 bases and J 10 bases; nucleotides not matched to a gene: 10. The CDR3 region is CASSAGTNSREQFF. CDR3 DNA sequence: TGTGCCAGCAGTGCCGGGACTAATTCAAGAGAGCAGTTCTTC. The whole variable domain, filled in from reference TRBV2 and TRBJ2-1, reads EPEVTQTPSHQVTQMGQEVILRCVPISNHLYFYWYRQILGQKVEFLVSFYNNEISEKSEIFDDQFSVERPDGSNFTLKIRSTKLEDSAMYFCASSAGTNSREQFFGPGTRLTVL.

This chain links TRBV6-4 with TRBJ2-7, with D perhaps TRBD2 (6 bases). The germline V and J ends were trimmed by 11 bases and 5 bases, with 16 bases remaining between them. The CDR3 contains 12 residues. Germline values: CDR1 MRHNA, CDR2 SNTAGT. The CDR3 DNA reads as TGTGCCCGGGAGTGGGACGATCACGAGCAGTACTTC. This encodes CAREWDDHEQYF.

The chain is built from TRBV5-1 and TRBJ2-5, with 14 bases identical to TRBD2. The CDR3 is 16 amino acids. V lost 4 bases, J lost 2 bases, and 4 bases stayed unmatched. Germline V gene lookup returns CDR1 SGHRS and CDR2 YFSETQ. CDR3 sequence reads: CASSMGLAGAQETQYF. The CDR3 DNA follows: TGCGCCAGCAGCATGGGACTAGCGGGGGCTCAAGAGACCCAGTACTTC.

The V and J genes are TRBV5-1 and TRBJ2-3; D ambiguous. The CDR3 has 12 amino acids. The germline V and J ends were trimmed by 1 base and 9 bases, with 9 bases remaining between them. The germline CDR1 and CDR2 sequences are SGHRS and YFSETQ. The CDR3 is CASSLKDGTQYF. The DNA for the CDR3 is TGCGCCAGCAGCTTGAAGGACGGGACGCAGTATTTT.

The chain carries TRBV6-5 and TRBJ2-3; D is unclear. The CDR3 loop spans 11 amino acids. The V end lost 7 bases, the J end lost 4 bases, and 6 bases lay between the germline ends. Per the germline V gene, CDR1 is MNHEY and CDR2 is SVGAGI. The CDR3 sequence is CASTRSDTQYF. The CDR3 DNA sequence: TGTGCCAGCACCCGGTCAGATACGCAGTATTTT.

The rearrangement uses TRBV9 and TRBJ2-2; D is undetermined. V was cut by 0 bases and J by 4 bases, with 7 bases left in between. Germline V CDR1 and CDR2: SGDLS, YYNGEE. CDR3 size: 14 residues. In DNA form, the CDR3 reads TGTGCCAGCAGCGTAGGATTGGGCACCGGGGAGCTGTTTTTT. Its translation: CASSVGLGTGELFF.

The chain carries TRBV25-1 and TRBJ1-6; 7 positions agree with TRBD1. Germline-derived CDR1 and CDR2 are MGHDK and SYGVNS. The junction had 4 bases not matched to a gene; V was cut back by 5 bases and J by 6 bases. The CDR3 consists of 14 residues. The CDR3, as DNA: TGTGCCAGCAGTCCAGGGGGAGGTAATTCACCCCTCCACTTT. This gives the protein CASSPGGGNSPLHF.

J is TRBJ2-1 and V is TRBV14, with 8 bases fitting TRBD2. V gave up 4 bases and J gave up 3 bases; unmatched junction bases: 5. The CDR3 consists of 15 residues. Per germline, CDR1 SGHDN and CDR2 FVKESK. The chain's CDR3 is CASSRISGDYNEQFF. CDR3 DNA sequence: TGTGCCAGCAGCCGAATTAGCGGGGACTACAATGAGCAGTTCTTC. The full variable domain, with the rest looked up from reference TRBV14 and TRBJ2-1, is EAGVTQFPSHSVIEKGQTVTLRCDPISGHDNLYWYRRVMGKEIKFLLHFVKESKQDESGMPNNRFLAERTGGTYSTLKVQPAELEDSGVYFCASSRISGDYNEQFFGPGTRLTVL.

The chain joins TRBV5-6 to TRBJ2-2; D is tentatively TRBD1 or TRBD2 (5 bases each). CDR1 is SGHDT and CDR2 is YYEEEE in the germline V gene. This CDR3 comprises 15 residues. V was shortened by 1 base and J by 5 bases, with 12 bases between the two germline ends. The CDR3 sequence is CASSLYGGITGELFF. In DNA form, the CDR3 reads TGTGCCAGCAGCTTGTATGGGGGAATAACCGGGGAGCTGTTTTTT.

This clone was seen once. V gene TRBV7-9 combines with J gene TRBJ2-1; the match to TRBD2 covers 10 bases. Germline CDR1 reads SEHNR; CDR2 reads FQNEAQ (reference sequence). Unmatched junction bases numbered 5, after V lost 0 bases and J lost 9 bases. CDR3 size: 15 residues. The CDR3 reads CASSLALAGIVEQFF. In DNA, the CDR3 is TGTGCCAGCAGCTTAGCACTAGCGGGAATAGTTGAGCAGTTCTTC.

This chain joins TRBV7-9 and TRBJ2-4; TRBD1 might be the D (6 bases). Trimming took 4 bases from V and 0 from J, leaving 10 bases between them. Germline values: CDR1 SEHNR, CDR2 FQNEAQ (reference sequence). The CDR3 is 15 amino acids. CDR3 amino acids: CASSSGHLAKNIQYF. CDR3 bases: TGTGCCAGCAGCTCGGGACACCTAGCCAAAAACATTCAGTACTTC.

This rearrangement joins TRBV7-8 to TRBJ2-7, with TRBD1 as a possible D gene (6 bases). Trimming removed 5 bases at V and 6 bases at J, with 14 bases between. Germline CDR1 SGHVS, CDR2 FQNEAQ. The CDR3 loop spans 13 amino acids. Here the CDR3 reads CASSGNRDGEQYF. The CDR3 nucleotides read TGTGCCAGCAGCGGGAACAGGGACGGCGAGCAGTACTTC.

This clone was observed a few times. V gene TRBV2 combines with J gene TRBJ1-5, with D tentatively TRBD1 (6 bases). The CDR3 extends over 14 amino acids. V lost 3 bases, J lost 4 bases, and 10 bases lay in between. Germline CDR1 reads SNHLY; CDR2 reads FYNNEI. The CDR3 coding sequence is TGTGCCAGCAGTGAGGTGACAGGAAATCAGCCCCAGCATTTT. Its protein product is CASSEVTGNQPQHF.

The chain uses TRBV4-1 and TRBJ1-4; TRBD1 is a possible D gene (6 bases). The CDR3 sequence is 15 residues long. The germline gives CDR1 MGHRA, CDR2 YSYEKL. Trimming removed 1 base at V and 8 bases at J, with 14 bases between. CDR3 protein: CASSQGPDSEEKLFF. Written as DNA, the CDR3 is TGCGCCAGCAGCCAAGGACCGGACAGCGAGGAAAAACTGTTTTTT.

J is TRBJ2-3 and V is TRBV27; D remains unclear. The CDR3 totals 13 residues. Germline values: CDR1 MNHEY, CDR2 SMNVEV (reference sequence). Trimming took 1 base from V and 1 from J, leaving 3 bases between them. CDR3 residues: CASSLLGTDTQYF. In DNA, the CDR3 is TGTGCCAGCAGTTTATTAGGCACAGATACGCAGTATTTT.

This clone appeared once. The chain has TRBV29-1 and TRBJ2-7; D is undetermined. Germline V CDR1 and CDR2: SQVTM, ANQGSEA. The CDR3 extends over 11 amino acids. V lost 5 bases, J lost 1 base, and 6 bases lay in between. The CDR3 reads CSVRRSYEQYF. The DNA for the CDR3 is TGCAGCGTTCGTAGATCCTACGAGCAGTACTTC.

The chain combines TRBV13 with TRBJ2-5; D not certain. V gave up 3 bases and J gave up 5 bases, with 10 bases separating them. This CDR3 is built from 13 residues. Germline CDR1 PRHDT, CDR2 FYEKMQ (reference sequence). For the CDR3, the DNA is TGTGCCAGCAGCTTTCGCGGTGGGGAGACCCAGTACTTC. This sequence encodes CASSFRGGETQYF.

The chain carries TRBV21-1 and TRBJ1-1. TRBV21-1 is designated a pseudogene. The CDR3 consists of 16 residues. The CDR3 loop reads CASSKVRTSNGTEAFF. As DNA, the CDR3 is TGTGCCAGCAGCAAAGTCCGGACTTCCAATGGCACTGAAGCTTTCTTT.

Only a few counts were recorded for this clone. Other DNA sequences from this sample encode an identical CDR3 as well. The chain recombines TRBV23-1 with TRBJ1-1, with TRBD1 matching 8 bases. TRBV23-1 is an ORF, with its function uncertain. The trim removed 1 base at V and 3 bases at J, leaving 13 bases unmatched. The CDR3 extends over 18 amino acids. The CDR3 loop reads CASSQFPYTTGGDTEAFF. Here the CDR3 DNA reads TGCGCCAGCAGTCAATTCCCCTACACAACAGGGGGGGACACTGAAGCTTTCTTT.

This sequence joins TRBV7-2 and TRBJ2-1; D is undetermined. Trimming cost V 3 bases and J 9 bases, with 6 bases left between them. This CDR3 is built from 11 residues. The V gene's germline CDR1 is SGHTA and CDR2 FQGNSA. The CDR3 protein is CASSFIVEQFF. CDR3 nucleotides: TGTGCCAGCAGCTTTATTGTTGAGCAGTTCTTC.

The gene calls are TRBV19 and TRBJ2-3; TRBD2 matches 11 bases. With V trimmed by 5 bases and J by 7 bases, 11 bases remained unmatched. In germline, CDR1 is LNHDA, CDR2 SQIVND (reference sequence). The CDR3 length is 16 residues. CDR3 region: CASSFLAGGAVNTQYF. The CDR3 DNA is TGTGCCAGTAGTTTCCTAGCGGGAGGTGCGGTAAATACGCAGTATTTT.

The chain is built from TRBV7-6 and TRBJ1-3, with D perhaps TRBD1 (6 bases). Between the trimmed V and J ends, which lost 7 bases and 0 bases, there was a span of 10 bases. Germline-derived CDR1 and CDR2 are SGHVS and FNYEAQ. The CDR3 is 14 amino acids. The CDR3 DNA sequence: TGTGCCAGCACACCAGGGGCCTCTGGAAACACCATATATTTT. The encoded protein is CASTPGASGNTIYF.